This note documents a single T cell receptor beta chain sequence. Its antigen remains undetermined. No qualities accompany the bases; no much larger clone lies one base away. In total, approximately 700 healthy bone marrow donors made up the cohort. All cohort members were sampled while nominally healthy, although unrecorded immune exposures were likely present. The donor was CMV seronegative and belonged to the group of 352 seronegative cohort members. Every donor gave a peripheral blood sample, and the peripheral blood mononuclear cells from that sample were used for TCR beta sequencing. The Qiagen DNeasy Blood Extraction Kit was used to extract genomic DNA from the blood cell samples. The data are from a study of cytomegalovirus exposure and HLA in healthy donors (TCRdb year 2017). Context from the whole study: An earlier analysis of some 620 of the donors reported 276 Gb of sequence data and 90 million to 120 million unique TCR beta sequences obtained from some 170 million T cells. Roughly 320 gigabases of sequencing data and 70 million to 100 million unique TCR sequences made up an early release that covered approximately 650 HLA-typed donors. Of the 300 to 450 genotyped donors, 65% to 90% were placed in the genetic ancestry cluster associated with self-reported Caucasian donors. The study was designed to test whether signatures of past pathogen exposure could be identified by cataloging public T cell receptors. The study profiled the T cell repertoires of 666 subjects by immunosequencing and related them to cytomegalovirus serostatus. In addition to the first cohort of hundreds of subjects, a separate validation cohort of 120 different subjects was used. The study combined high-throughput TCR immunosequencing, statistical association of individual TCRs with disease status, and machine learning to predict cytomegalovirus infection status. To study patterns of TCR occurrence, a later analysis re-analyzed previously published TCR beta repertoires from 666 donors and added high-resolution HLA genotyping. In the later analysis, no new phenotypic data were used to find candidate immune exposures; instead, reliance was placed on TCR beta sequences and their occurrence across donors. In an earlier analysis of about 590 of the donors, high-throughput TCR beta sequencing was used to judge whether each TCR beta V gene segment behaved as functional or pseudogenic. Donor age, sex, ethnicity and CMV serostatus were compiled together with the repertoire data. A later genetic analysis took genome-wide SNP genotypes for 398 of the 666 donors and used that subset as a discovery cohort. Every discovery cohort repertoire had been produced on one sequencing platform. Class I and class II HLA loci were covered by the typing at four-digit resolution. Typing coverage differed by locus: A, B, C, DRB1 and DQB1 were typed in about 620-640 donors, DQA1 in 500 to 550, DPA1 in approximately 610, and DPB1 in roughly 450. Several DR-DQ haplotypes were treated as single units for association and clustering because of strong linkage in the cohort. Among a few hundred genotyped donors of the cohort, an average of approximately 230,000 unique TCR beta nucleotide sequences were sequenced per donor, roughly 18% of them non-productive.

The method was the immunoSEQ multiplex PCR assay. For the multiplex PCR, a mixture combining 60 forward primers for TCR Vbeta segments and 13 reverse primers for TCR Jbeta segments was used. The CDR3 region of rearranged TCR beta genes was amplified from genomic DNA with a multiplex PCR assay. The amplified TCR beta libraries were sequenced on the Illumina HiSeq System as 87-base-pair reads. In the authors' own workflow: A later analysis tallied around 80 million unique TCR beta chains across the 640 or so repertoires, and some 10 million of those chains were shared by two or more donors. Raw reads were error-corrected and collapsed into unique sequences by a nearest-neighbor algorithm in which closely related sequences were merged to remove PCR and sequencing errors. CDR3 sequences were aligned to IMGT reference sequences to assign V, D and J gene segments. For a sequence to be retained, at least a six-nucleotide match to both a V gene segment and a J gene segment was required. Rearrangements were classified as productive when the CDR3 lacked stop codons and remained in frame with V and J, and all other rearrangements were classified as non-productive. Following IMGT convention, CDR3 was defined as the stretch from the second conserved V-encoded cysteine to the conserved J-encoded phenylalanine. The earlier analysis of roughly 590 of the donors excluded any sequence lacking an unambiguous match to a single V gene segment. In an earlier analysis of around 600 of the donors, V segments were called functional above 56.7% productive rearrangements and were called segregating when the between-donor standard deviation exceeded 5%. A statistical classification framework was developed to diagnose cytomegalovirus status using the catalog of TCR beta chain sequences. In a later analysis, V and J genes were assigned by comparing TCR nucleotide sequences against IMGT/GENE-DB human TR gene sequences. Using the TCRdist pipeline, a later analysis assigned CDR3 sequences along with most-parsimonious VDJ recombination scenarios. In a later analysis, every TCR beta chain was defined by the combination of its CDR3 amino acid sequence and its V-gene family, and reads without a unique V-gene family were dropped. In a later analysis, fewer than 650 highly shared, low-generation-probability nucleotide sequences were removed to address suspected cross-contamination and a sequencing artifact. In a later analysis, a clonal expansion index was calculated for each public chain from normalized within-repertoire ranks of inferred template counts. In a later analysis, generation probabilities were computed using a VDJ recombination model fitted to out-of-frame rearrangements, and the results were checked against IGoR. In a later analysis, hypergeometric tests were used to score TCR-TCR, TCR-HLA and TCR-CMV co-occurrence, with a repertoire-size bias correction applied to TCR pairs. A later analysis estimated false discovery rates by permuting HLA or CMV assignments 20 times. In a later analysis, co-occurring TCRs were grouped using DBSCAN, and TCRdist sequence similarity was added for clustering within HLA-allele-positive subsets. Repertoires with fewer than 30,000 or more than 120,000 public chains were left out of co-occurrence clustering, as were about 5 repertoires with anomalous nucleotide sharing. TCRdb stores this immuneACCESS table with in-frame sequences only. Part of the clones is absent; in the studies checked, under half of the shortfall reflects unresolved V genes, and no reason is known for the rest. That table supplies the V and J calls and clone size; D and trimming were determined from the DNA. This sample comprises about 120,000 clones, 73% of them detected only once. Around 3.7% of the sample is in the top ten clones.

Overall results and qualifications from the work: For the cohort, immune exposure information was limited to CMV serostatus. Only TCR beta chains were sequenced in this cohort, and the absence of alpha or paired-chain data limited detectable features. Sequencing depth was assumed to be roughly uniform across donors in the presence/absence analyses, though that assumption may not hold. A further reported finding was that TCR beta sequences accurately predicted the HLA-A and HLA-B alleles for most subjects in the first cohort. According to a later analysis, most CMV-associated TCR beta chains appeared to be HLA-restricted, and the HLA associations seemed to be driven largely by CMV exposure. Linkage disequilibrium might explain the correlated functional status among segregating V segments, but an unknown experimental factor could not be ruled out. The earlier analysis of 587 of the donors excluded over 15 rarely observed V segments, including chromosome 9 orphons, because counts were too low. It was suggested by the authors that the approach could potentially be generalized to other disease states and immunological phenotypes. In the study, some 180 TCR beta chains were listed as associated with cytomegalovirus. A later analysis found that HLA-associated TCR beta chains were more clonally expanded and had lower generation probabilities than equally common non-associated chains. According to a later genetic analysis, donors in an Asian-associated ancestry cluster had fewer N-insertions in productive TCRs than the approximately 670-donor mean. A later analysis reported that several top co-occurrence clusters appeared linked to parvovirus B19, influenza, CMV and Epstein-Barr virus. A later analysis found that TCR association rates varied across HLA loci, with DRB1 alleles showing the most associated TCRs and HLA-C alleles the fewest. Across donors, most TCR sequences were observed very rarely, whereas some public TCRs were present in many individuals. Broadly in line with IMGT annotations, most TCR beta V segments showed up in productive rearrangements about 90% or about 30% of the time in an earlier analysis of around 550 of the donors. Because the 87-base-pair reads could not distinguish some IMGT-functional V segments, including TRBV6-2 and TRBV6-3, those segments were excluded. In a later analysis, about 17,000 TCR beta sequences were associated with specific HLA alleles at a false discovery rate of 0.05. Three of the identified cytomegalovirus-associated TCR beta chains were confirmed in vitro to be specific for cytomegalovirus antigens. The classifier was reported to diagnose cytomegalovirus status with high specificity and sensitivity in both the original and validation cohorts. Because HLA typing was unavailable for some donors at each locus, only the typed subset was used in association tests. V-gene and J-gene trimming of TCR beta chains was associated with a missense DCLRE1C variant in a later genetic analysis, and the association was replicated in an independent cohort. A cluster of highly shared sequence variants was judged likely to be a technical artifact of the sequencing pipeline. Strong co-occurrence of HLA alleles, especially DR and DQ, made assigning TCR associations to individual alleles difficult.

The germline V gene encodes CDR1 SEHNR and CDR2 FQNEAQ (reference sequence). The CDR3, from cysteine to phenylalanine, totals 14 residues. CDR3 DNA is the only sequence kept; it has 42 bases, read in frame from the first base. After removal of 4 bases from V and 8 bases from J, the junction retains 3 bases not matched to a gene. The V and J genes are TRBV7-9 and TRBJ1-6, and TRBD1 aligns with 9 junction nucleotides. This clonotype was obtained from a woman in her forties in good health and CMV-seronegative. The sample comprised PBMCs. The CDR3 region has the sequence CASSSRDRDSPLHF. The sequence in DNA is TGTGCCAGCAGCTCCCGGGACAGGGATTCACCCCTCCACTTT.